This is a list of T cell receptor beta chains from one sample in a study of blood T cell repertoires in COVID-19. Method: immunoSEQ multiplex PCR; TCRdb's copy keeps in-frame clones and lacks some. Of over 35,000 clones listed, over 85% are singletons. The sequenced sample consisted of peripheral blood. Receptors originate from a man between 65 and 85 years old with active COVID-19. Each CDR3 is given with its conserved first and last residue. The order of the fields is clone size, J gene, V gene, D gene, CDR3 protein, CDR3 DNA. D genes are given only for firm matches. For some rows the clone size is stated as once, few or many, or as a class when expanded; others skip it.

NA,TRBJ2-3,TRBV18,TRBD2,CASSPREGGTDTQYF,TGTGCCAGCTCACCACGGGAGGGTGGCACAGATACGCAGTATTTT
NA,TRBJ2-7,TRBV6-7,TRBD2,CARFPSSGPTYEQYF,TGTGCCAGATTTCCTTCTAGCGGGCCCACCTACGAGCAGTACTTC
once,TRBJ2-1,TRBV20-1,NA,CSASRDPGDEQFF,TGCAGTGCTAGTCGCGACCCGGGGGATGAGCAGTTCTTC
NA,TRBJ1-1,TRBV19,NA,CASCPDSSNTEAFF,TGTGCCAGTTGTCCTGACAGTTCAAACACTGAAGCTTTCTTT
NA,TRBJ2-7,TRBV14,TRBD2,CASSQLLAGVFEQYF,TGTGCCAGCAGCCAGCTACTAGCGGGAGTTTTCGAGCAGTACTTC
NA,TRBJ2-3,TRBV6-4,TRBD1,CASSLLGQGADTQYF,TGTGCCAGCAGCCTCCTGGGACAGGGCGCAGATACGCAGTATTTT
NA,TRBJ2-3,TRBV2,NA,CASSELRNTQYF,TGTGCCAGCAGTGAACTACGAAATACGCAGTATTTT
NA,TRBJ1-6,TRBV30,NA,CAWRRGTHNSPLHF,TGTGCCTGGAGAAGGGGCACACATAATTCACCCCTCCACTTT
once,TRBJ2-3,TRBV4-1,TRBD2,CASSHPGLAALTDTQYF,TGCGCCAGCAGCCACCCCGGACTAGCGGCCCTCACAGATACGCAGTATTTT
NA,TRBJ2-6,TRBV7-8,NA,CASSQGGGANVLTF,TGTGCCAGCTCCCAGGGTGGCGGGGCCAACGTCCTGACTTTC
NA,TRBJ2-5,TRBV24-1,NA,CATSDLNGPEAQYF,TGTGCCACCAGTGATTTGAACGGCCCGGAGGCCCAGTACTTC
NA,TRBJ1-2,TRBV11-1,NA,CASSGNPPGSGYTF,TGTGCCAGCAGTGGAAATCCCCCCGGGTCTGGCTACACCTTC
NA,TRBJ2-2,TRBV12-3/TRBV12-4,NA,CASSFRVGELFF,TGTGCCAGCAGTTTCCGGGTAGGGGAGCTGTTTTTT
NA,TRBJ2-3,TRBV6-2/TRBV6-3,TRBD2,CASSYYLAGGRPNTQYF,TGTGCCAGCAGTTACTACCTAGCGGGGGGTCGTCCGAATACGCAGTATTTT
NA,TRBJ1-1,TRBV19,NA,CASSILRGSAFF,TGTGCCAGTAGTATACTCCGGGGATCGGCTTTCTTT
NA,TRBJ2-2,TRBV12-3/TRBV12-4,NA,CASQNTGGELFF,TGTGCCAGCCAGAACACGGGCGGGGAGCTGTTTTTT
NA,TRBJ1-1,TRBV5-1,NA,CASSLNRRTEAFF,TGCGCCAGCAGCCTAAACAGGCGAACTGAAGCTTTCTTT
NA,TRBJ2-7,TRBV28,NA,CASNDSTDYEQYF,TGTGCCAGCAATGATAGCACGGACTACGAGCAGTACTTC
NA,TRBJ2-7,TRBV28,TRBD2,CASTSGGRVVDEQYF,TGTGCCAGCACGTCTGGTGGGAGGGTGGTGGACGAGCAGTACTTC
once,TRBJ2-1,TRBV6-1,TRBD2,CASSEAVGGLGFNEQFF,TGTGCCAGCAGTGAAGCGGTTGGGGGACTAGGGTTCAATGAGCAGTTCTTC
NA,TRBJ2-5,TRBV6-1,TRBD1,CASSEPATGGKETQYF,TGTGCCAGCAGTGAACCCGCGACAGGGGGCAAGGAGACCCAGTACTTC
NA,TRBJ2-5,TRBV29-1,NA,CSVWGLGETQYF,TGCAGCGTTTGGGGGCTGGGGGAGACCCAGTACTTC
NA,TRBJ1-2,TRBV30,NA,CAWSVGEVVGYGYTF,TGTGCCTGGAGTGTAGGAGAGGTCGTGGGCTATGGCTACACCTTC
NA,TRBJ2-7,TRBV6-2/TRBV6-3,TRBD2,CASSYSLAGAQEAEQYF,TGTGCCAGCAGTTACTCGCTAGCGGGAGCTCAAGAGGCCGAGCAGTACTTC
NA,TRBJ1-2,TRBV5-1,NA,CASSLAGRGYGYTF,TGCGCCAGCAGCTTGGCCGGCAGGGGCTATGGCTACACCTTC
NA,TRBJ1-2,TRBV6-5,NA,CASRTGGSRNYGYTF,TGTGCCAGCAGGACCGGGGGGTCGCGGAACTATGGCTACACCTTC
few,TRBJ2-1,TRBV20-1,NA,CSASLAIVQFF,TGCAGTGCTTCCCTAGCGATTGTGCAGTTCTTC
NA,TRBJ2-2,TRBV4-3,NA,CASSLTGDAGELFF,TGCGCCAGCAGCCTAACGGGAGATGCCGGGGAGCTGTTTTTT
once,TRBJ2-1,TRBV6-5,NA,CASKARQGKGEQFF,TGTGCCAGCAAAGCAAGGCAGGGTAAAGGTGAGCAGTTCTTC
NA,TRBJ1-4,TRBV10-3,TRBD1,CAIRSDRVTNEKLFF,TGTGCCATCAGATCAGACAGGGTTACTAATGAAAAACTGTTTTTT
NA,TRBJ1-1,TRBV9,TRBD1,CASSSPDRPRTEAFF,TGTGCCAGCAGTTCCCCGGACAGGCCGAGGACTGAAGCTTTCTTT
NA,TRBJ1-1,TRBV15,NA,CATTSTGNTEAFF,TGTGCCACCACCAGTACAGGGAACACTGAAGCTTTCTTT
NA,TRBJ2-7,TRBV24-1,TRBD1,CATSDSNHLLAPLGQGSSYEQYF,TGTGCCACCAGTGACTCTAACCACCTACTGGCCCCCCTAGGACAGGGGAGCTCCTACGAGCAGTACTTC
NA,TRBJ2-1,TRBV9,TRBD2,CASSGTSGYNEQFF,TGTGCCAGCAGCGGGACTAGCGGTTACAATGAGCAGTTCTTC
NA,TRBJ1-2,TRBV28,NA,CASRERGTNYGYTF,TGTGCCAGCAGAGAGAGGGGGACTAACTATGGCTACACCTTC
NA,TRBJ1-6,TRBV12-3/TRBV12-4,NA,CASSLKGWSPLHF,TGTGCCAGCAGTTTAAAGGGGTGGTCACCCCTCCACTTT
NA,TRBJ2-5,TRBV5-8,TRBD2,CASRTSGRARETQYF,TGTGCCAGCAGAACTAGCGGGAGGGCACGGGAGACCCAGTACTTC
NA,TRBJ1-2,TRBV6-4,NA,CASSPDSNYGYTF,TGTGCCAGCAGTCCGGACAGCAACTATGGCTACACCTTC
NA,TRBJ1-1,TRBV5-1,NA,CASSLLESHTEAFF,TGCGCCAGCAGCTTGTTAGAATCCCACACTGAAGCTTTCTTT
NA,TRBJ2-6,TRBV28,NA,CASLYSGANVLTF,TGTGCCAGCCTCTACTCTGGGGCCAACGTCCTGACTTTC
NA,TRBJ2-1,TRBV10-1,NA,CASGEVFVRGDDVEQFF,TGCGCCAGCGGAGAGGTGTTCGTAAGGGGCGACGATGTTGAGCAGTTCTTC